This is a list of T cell receptor beta chains from one sample in a study of OX40 agonist ivuxolimab in advanced cancers. The method was immunoSEQ multiplex PCR; TCRdb's version includes in-frame clones alone and lacks a portion of them. The sample holds about 37,000 clones; more than 75% are singletons and the top ten take about 20%. Sequencing was performed on CD4+ or CD8+ T cells sorted from blood, taken in a trial of the OX40 agonist ivuxolimab. All receptors come from an adult with an advanced solid tumor such as melanoma, head and neck, liver or kidney cancer. Each CDR3 is given with its conserved first and last residue. A D gene is named only where the DNA matches it firmly. Some rows have no size entry. The others give once, few or many, or a class for an expanded clone.

j_gene,abundance,d_gene,v_gene,CDR3aa,CDR3nt
TRBJ1-3,.,.,TRBV6-5,CASSWGNTIYF,TGTGCCAGCAGTTGGGGAAACACCATATATTTT
TRBJ2-1,few,TRBD2,TRBV7-2,CASSSISGSNEQFF,TGTGCCAGCAGCTCCATAAGCGGGAGCAATGAGCAGTTCTTC
TRBJ1-1,once,TRBD1,TRBV5-1,CASRPGTGMNTEAFF,TGCGCCAGCCGTCCCGGGACAGGGATGAACACTGAAGCTTTCTTT
TRBJ2-7,.,TRBD1,TRBV5-1,CASSPLGDREAHEQYF,TGCGCCAGCAGCCCGCTCGGGGACAGGGAGGCCCACGAGCAGTACTTC
TRBJ1-1,once,.,TRBV29-1,CSVGTEHTEAFF,TGCAGCGTTGGGACAGAGCACACTGAAGCTTTCTTT
TRBJ2-5,.,TRBD1,TRBV7-9,CASRWTGGIETQYF,TGTGCCAGCAGGTGGACAGGGGGGATAGAGACCCAGTACTTC
TRBJ2-7,.,TRBD2,TRBV7-2,CASTRRAGGPEQYF,TGTGCCAGCACCCGGCGAGCGGGGGGACCCGAGCAGTACTTC
TRBJ2-5,.,TRBD2,TRBV9,CASSAPSGGETQYF,TGTGCCAGCAGCGCCCCTTCGGGGGGTGAGACCCAGTACTTC
TRBJ1-3,.,TRBD1,TRBV7-9,CASSTRQGASGNTIYF,TGTGCCAGCAGCACCCGACAGGGGGCATCTGGAAACACCATATATTTT
TRBJ2-1,medium-sized,.,TRBV10-3,CAISSREVGGEQFF,TGTGCCATCAGTAGCCGGGAAGTGGGGGGTGAGCAGTTCTTC
TRBJ2-7,once,.,TRBV27,CASSPSSGTAYEQYF,TGTGCCAGCAGTCCGAGTAGCGGAACCGCCTACGAGCAGTACTTC
TRBJ2-5,few,.,TRBV13,CASSLSGSGEETQYF,TGTGCCAGCAGCTTATCTGGTAGCGGCGAAGAGACCCAGTACTTC
TRBJ2-1,few,.,TRBV7-2,CASSTAGLSYNEQFF,TGTGCCAGCAGCACAGCGGGTTTATCCTACAATGAGCAGTTCTTC
TRBJ2-1,.,TRBD2,TRBV19,CASRVGLAVYNEQFF,TGTGCCAGTAGAGTGGGACTAGCGGTTTACAATGAGCAGTTCTTC
TRBJ1-6,once,.,TRBV7-8,CASSSRTGFMTLHF,TGTGCCAGCAGCTCTCGAACGGGATTCATGACCCTCCACTTT
TRBJ1-2,.,.,TRBV5-1,CASSLEGGYGYTF,TGCGCCAGCAGCTTGGAAGGGGGTTATGGCTACACCTTC
TRBJ1-3,many,.,TRBV4-3,CASSQLVGQAGNTIYF,TGCGCCAGCAGCCAATTGGTAGGACAAGCCGGAAACACCATATATTTT
TRBJ1-6,once,TRBD1,TRBV27,CASSLTPATGWNSPLHF,TGTGCCAGCAGTTTAACCCCCGCGACAGGGTGGAATTCACCCCTCCACTTT
TRBJ1-1,few,.,TRBV7-2,CASSLERVNTEAFF,TGTGCCAGCAGCTTAGAGCGGGTGAACACTGAAGCTTTCTTT
TRBJ2-3,.,.,TRBV4-1,CASSQPRDKPTDTQYF,TGCGCCAGCAGCCAGCCCCGGGACAAACCCACAGATACGCAGTATTTT
TRBJ2-1,.,TRBD2,TRBV19,CASSIDASGRGNEQFF,TGTGCCAGTAGTATAGACGCTAGCGGGAGAGGCAATGAGCAGTTCTTC
TRBJ1-2,few,.,TRBV30,CAWSPPPPDGSNYGYTF,TGTGCCTGGAGCCCTCCGCCCCCCGATGGCTCTAACTATGGCTACACCTTC
TRBJ2-5,.,TRBD1,TRBV30,CACLEPGQQETQYF,TGTGCCTGTCTAGAACCGGGACAGCAAGAGACCCAGTACTTC
TRBJ2-7,.,.,TRBV2,CASSEGGGIYEQYF,TGTGCCAGCAGTGAAGGTGGGGGGATATACGAGCAGTACTTC
TRBJ2-1,.,TRBD2,TRBV27,CASSFGTSFGDEQFF,TGTGCCAGCAGTTTCGGGACTAGCTTTGGCGATGAGCAGTTCTTC
TRBJ2-3,.,.,TRBV6-1,CASSELGTDTQYF,TGTGCCAGCAGTGAACTTGGCACAGATACGCAGTATTTT
TRBJ1-1,.,.,TRBV10-3,CAISESVGLNTEAFF,TGTGCCATCAGTGAGTCGGTGGGGCTGAACACTGAAGCTTTCTTT
TRBJ2-1,.,.,TRBV29-1,CSSGLTSRNEQFF,TGCAGCTCCGGACTAACTAGCAGAAATGAGCAGTTCTTC
TRBJ2-7,.,TRBD1,TRBV9,CASSVAQGANEQYF,TGTGCCAGCAGCGTAGCACAGGGGGCGAACGAGCAGTACTTC
TRBJ2-5,.,.,TRBV5-1,CASANPQGTQYF,TGCGCCAGCGCAAATCCCCAGGGGACCCAGTACTTC
TRBJ2-1,few,.,TRBV11-3,CASSLAVYNEQFF,TGTGCCAGCAGCTTAGCCGTTTACAATGAGCAGTTCTTC
TRBJ2-1,.,.,TRBV19,CASSITGRTSEQFF,TGTGCCAGTAGTATAACAGGGCGAACTAGCGAGCAGTTCTTC
TRBJ2-7,.,TRBD2,TRBV5-1,CASSLSGTAGGYEQYF,TGCGCCAGCAGCTTGTCTGGTACCGCGGGGGGCTACGAGCAGTACTTC
TRBJ1-2,.,.,TRBV5-5,CASSLKAGSGYTF,TGTGCCAGCAGCTTGAAGGCAGGGAGTGGCTACACCTTC
TRBJ2-2,.,.,TRBV11-2,CASSFGLAYTGELFF,TGTGCCAGCAGCTTCGGTCTAGCATACACCGGGGAGCTGTTTTTT
TRBJ2-7,.,.,TRBV7-9,CASSSMDSSIYEQYF,TGTGCCAGCAGCTCGATGGACAGCTCTATCTACGAGCAGTACTTC
TRBJ2-1,.,TRBD1,TRBV6-4,CASSDSTGVRNEQFF,TGTGCCAGCAGTGACTCCACAGGGGTTCGCAATGAGCAGTTCTTC
TRBJ2-7,.,TRBD1,TRBV10-3,CAISGKDRGVSNEQYF,TGTGCCATCAGTGGAAAGGACAGGGGAGTCTCTAACGAGCAGTACTTC
TRBJ2-6,.,.,TRBV19,CASIDTGANVLTF,TGTGCCAGTATTGACACCGGGGCCAACGTCCTGACTTTC